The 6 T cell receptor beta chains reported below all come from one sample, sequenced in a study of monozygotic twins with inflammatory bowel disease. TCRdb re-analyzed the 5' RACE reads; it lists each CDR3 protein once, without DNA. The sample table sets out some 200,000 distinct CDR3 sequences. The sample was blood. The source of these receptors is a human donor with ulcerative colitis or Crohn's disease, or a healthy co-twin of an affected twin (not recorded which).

The CDR3 loop reads CASSVPTGTETQYF. The V gene is TRBV6-1, the J gene TRBJ2-5; TCRdb proposes TRBD1, but this gene call is untestable without DNA. The CDR3 is 14 amino acids. Per germline, CDR1 MNHNS and CDR2 SASEGT.

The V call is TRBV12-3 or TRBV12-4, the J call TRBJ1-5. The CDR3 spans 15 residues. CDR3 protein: CASSAGGNSNQPQHF.

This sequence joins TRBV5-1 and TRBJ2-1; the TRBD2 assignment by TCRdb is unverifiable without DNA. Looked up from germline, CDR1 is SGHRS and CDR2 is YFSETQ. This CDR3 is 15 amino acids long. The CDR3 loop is CASSGSESPYNEQFF. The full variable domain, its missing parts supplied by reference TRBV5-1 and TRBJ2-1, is KAGVTQTPRYLIKTRGQQVTLSCSPISGHRSVSWYQQTPGQGLQFLFEYFSETQRNKGNFPGRFSGRQFSNSRSEMNVSTLELGDSALYLCASSGSESPYNEQFFGPGTRLTVL.

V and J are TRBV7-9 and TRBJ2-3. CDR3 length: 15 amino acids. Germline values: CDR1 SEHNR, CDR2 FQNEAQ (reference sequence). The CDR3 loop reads CASSLEGWSTDTQYF. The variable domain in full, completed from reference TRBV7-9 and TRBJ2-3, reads DTGVSQNPRHKITKRGQNVTFRCDPISEHNRLYWYRQTLGQGPEFLTYFQNEAQLEKSRLLSDRFSAERPKGSFSTLEIQRTEQGDSAMYLCASSLEGWSTDTQYFGPGTRLTVL.

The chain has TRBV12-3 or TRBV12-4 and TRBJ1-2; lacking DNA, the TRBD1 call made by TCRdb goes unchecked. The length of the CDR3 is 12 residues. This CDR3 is CASNGGYYGYTF.

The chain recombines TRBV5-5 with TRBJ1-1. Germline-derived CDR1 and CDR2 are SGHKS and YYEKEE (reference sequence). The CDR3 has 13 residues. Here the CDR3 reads CASSLNTDTEAFF.